Described below is a single T cell receptor beta chain sequence and its context. The junction departs from the called germline gene at one end, perhaps through a read error. The data were produced by immunoSEQ multiplex PCR, yet TCRdb's version contains in-frame clones alone and is incomplete. The sample contains approximately 220,000 clones, 75% to 85% of which appear only once. These data originate in a study of blood T cell repertoires in COVID-19. About the study: Acute and convalescent COVID-19 specimens originated in the United States, Italy and Spain.

The CDR3 length is 15 residues. Germline CDR1 and CDR2: SSHAT and FNYEAQ (reference sequence). Across about two dozen US areas, participants ranged in age from about 18 to 90 years. This TCR was recovered from a woman between 35 and 50 years old with acute COVID-19. Sequencing was carried out using PBMCs or T cells enriched from blood (not recorded which). The V and J genes are TRBV7-7 and TRBJ1-4; 9 nucleotides match TRBD1. Here the CDR3 reads CASSPRDRACEKLFF. CDR3 coding DNA: TGTGCTAGCAGCCCCAGGGACAGGGCGTGTGAAAAACTGTTTTTT.